This TCR beta chain was obtained from a study of cytotoxic CD8 clonotypes in ibrutinib-treated CLL. Background on the study: Partial response occurred in approximately 24 patients and complete response in 2; at median roughly 72 months, around 14 remained remitted and approximately twelve progressed. It was after a median roughly 13 months of treatment, range 6 to 36, that response samples were taken. Study-wide results and limits: Treatment saw public clonotypes, which were uncommon, either contract or stay stable. Clonality was higher at ibrutinib response and returned toward baseline at progression.

Germline V lookup: CDR1 MDHEN, CDR2 SYDVKM. The CDR3 consists of 15 residues. Germline trimming cut 6 bases from V and 2 bases from J; bases unmatched to any gene: 7. TCRdb's copy holds only in-frame clones and misses some; the assay was immunoSEQ multiplex PCR. This sample has roughly 170,000 clones; about 80% occur once, and the top ten carry around 4.5%. A remark on this clone: Its antigen is unidentified.

This chain joins TRBV28 and TRBJ1-3; 7 bases fit TRBD1. This clonotype originated in a human donor with chronic lymphocytic leukemia. The sequencing here drew on PBMCs, taken after 24 months of ibrutinib treatment. Written as DNA, the CDR3 is TGTGCCAGCAGGCTGACAGGGAGGGCTGGAAACACCATATATTTT. Translated, it gives CASRLTGRAGNTIYF.